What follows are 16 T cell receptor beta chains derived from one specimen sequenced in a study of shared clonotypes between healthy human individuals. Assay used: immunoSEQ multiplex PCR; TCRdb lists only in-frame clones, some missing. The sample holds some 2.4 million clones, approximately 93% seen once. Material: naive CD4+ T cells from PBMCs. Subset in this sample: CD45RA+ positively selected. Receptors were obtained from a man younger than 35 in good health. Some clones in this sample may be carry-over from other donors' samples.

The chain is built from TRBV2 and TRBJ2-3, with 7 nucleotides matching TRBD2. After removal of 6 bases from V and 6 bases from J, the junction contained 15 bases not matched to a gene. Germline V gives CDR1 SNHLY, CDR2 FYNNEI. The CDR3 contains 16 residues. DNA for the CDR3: TGTGCCAGCAGCCAACGGGTGGGAGGGGTCACCGATACGCAGTATTTT. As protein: CASSQRVGGVTDTQYF.

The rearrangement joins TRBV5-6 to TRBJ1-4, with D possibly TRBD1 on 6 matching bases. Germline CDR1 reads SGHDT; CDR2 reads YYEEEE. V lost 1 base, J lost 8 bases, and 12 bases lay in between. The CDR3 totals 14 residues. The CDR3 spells CASSLRGAEEKLFF. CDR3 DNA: TGTGCCAGCAGCTTGAGGGGGGCAGAGGAAAAACTGTTTTTT.

CDR3 DNA sequence: TGCGCCAGCAGCTTGGGAGTGACGGGAGGGCCCTCAGATACGCAGTATTTT. Its protein product is CASSLGVTGGPSDTQYF. The rearrangement links TRBV5-1 to TRBJ2-3, with 8 bases that match TRBD2. The CDR3 consists of 17 residues. With 0 bases clipped from V and 4 bases from J, the junction kept 10 bases outside the gene matches. Germline V CDR1 and CDR2: SGHRS, YFSETQ. Looking up the rest from reference TRBV5-1 and TRBJ2-3 gives the full variable domain: KAGVTQTPRYLIKTRGQQVTLSCSPISGHRSVSWYQQTPGQGLQFLFEYFSETQRNKGNFPGRFSGRQFSNSRSEMNVSTLELGDSALYLCASSLGVTGGPSDTQYFGPGTRLTVL.

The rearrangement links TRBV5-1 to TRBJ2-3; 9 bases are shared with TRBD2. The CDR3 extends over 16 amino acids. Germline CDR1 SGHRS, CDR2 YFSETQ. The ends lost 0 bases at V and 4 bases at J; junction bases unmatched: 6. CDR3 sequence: CASSLALAGLSDTQYF. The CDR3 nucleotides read TGCGCCAGCAGCTTGGCTCTAGCGGGATTGTCAGATACGCAGTATTTT.

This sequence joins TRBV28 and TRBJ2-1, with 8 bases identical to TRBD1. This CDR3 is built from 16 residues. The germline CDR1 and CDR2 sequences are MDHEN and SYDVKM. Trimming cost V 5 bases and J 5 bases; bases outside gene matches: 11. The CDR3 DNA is TGTGCCAGCAGTCCAGGGGGCATGGCGGAAGACAATGAGCAGTTCTTC. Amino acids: CASSPGGMAEDNEQFF. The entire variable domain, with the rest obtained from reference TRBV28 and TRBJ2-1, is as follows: DVKVTQSSRYLVKRTGEKVFLECVQDMDHENMFWYRQDPGLGLRLIYFSYDVKMKEKGDIPEGYSVSREKKERFSLILESASTNQTSMYLCASSPGGMAEDNEQFFGPGTRLTVL.

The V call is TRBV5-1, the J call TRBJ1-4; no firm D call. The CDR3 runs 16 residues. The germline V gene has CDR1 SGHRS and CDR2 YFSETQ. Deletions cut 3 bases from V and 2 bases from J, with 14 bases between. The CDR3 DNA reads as TGCGCCAGCAGCTCCATCGGGGAGGCGACTAATGAAAAACTGTTTTTT. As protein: CASSSIGEATNEKLFF.

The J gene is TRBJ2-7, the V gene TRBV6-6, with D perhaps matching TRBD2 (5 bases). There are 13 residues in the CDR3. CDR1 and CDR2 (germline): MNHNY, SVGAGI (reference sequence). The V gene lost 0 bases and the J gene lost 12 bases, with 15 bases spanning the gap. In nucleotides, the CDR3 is TGTGCCAGCAGTTACTCCGACGGAGGCCTCGCGTACTTC. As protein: CASSYSDGGLAYF.

CDR3 in DNA: TGTGCCAGCTCACCGCAGCGGGTAGAGCACACTGAAGCTTTCTTT. Its translation: CASSPQRVEHTEAFF. The V call is TRBV18, the J call TRBJ1-1; D is uncertain. Trimming pared 3 bases from V and 3 bases from J, leaving 14 bases between. The CDR3 totals 15 residues. Looked up from germline, CDR1 is KGHSH and CDR2 is LQKENI.

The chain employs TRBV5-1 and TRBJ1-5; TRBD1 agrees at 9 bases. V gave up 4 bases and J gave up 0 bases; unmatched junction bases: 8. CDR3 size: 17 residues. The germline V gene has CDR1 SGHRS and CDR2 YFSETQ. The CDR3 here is CASSPGQGLPSNQPQHF. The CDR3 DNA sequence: TGCGCCAGCAGCCCTGGACAGGGGCTACCTAGCAATCAGCCCCAGCATTTT.

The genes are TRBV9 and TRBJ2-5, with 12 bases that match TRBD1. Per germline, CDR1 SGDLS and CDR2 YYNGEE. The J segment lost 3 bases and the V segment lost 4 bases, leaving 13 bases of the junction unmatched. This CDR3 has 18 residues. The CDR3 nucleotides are TGTGCCAGCAGCCGCCCCCGGGACAGGGGGCCTGGGGAAGAGACCCAGTACTTC. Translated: CASSRPRDRGPGEETQYF.

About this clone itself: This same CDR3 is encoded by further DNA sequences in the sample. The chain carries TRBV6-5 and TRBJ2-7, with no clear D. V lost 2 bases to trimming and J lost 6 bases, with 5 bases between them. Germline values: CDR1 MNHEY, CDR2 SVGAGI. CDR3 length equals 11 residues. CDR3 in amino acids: CASSYLGEQYF. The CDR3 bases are TGTGCCAGCAGTTACCTGGGCGAGCAGTACTTC.

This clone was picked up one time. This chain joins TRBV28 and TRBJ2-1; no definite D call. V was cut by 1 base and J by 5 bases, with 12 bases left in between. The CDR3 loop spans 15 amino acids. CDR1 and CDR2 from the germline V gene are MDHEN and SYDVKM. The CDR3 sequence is CASSLFRPNHNEQFF. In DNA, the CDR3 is TGTGCCAGCAGTTTATTTCGCCCTAATCACAATGAGCAGTTCTTC.

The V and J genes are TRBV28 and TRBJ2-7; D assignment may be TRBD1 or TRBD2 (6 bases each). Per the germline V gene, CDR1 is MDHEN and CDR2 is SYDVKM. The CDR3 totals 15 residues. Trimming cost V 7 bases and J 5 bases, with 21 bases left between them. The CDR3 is CASTPGGAGAHEQYF. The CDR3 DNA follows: TGTGCCAGCACCCCTGGAGGGGCAGGGGCCCACGAGCAGTACTTC.

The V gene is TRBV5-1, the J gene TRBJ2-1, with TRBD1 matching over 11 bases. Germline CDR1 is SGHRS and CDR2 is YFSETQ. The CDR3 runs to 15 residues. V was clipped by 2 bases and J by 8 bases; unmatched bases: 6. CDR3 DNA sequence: TGCGCCAGCAGCTTCGGACAGGGGGCCAGCGATGAGCAGTTCTTC. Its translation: CASSFGQGASDEQFF.

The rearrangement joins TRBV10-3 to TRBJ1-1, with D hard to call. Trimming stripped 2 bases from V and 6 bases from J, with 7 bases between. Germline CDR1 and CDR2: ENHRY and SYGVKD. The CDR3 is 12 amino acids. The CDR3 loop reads CAISESGSEAFF. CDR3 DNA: TGTGCCATCAGTGAGAGTGGCTCTGAAGCTTTCTTT.

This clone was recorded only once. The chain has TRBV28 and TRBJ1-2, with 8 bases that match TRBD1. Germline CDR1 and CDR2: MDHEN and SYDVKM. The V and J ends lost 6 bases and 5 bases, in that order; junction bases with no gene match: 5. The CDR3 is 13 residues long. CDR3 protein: CASRDRELYGYTF. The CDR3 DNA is TGTGCCAGCAGGGACAGGGAATTGTATGGCTACACCTTC.